Listed below are T cell receptor beta chains from one sample, sequenced in a study of blood T cell repertoires in COVID-19. Sequenced by immunoSEQ multiplex PCR; TCRdb stores in-frame clones only, minus some. The sample carries 200,000 to 300,000 clones, approximately 86% recorded once. The sequenced material came from PBMCs or T cells enriched from blood (not recorded which). The receptor set was obtained from a woman in her thirties or forties with acute COVID-19. Each CDR3 is given with its conserved first and last residue. Fields, in order: clone size, J gene, D gene, V gene, CDR3 DNA, CDR3 protein. The D gene is left open where the match is weak. Rows may omit the clone size; those that give it use once, few, many or a size class.

.,TRBJ2-7,TRBD2,TRBV2,TGTGCCAGCAGTCGCGGGAGGGTCCACGAGCAGTACTTC,CASSRGRVHEQYF
.,TRBJ1-6,.,TRBV6-1,TGTGCCAGCAGTGACCTACCCAATTCACCCCTCCACTTT,CASSDLPNSPLHF
.,TRBJ2-3,TRBD2,TRBV4-1,TGCGCCAGCAGCCAAAGGACTAGCGGGAGAAACACAGATACGCAGTATTTT,CASSQRTSGRNTDTQYF
.,TRBJ2-5,.,TRBV30,TGTGCCTGGACGCCGGGTGGAGAGACCCAGTACTTC,CAWTPGGETQYF
.,TRBJ2-5,.,TRBV5-8,TGTGCCAGCAGCTTGCAGGGGGAGACCCAGTACTTC,CASSLQGETQYF
.,TRBJ1-6,TRBD1,TRBV5-4,TGTGCCAGCAGGCGCCGGGGACAGCCCAATTCACCCCTCCACTTT,CASRRRGQPNSPLHF
.,TRBJ1-5,.,TRBV19,TGTGCCAGCAACTACGGACAGAGCAATCAGCCCCAGCATTTT,CASNYGQSNQPQHF
.,TRBJ2-5,TRBD1,TRBV9,TGTGCCAGCAGCGTAGGGGACAGGGGAAAGAAAGAGACCCAGTACTTC,CASSVGDRGKKETQYF
.,TRBJ2-1,TRBD1,TRBV6-5,TGTGCCAGCAGGGCCAGACAGGGTGGCATCAATGAGCAGTTCTTC,CASRARQGGINEQFF
.,TRBJ2-1,TRBD2,TRBV7-6,TGTGCCAGCAGCCTCGGGACTAGCGGTTACAATGAGCAGTTCTTC,CASSLGTSGYNEQFF
.,TRBJ1-3,.,TRBV19,TGTGCCAGCAGACTATCCTGGGCAGGGGTATTGAACACCATATATTTT,CASRLSWAGVLNTIYF
.,TRBJ2-1,TRBD1,TRBV7-9,TGTGCCAGCCAGGGGGGTCAGGGGGCAAGGTACAATGAGCAGTTCTTC,CASQGGQGARYNEQFF
.,TRBJ2-1,.,TRBV2,TGTGCCAGCAGGGGGACTGGCTACAATGAGCAGTTCTTC,CASRGTGYNEQFF
.,TRBJ2-3,TRBD1,TRBV29-1,TGCAGCGTTGCATCCCCCGGGACAGGGGTCGATACGCAGTATTTT,CSVASPGTGVDTQYF
few,TRBJ2-5,.,TRBV9,TGTGCCAGCAGCCCCACGGGACACCGGGAAGAGACCCAGTACTTC,CASSPTGHREETQYF
.,TRBJ2-1,TRBD2,TRBV25-1,TGTGCCAGCAGCGAGGTACTAGCGGGAGTTGAGCAGTTCTTC,CASSEVLAGVEQFF
few,TRBJ2-7,TRBD2,TRBV5-4,TGTGCCAGCAGCTTGTTAGCGGGAGGGGCCTACGAGCAGTACTTC,CASSLLAGGAYEQYF
.,TRBJ2-1,TRBD1,TRBV4-2,TGTGCCAGCAGCATAACGACAGGGATCAACGAGCAGTTCTTC,CASSITTGINEQFF
.,TRBJ1-1,.,TRBV18,TGTGCCAGCTCACCACCGGCGGTCCCGCCTGAAGCTTTCTTT,CASSPPAVPPEAFF
.,TRBJ1-1,.,TRBV13,TGTGCCAGCAGCTTATCGCAGGGAATGAACACTGAAGCTTTCTTT,CASSLSQGMNTEAFF
.,TRBJ2-3,.,TRBV15,TGTGCCACCAGCGGGCCAGATACGCAGTATTTT,CATSGPDTQYF
.,TRBJ2-7,TRBD2,TRBV7-8,TGTGCCAGCAGCTTTCCGGGACTAGCAATTCCCGAGCAGTACTTC,CASSFPGLAIPEQYF
.,TRBJ2-1,TRBD2,TRBV9,TGTGCCAGCAGCCACGCGACTAGCGGGAGAGACGGGGAGTCCTACAATGAGCAGTTCTTC,CASSHATSGRDGESYNEQFF
.,TRBJ2-3,.,TRBV9,TGTGCCAGCAGCGTTCCTAAACAGGGTTCTGGGACAGATACGCAGTATTTT,CASSVPKQGSGTDTQYF
.,TRBJ1-2,.,TRBV25-1,TGTGCCAGCAGTGAAACTCCGACGGGGAGGGGTGGCTACACCTTC,CASSETPTGRGGYTF
.,TRBJ2-7,TRBD2,TRBV5-5,TGTGCCAGCAGCGTACCGGGACTAGCGGGTGACGAGCAGTACTTC,CASSVPGLAGDEQYF
.,TRBJ1-2,.,TRBV19,TGTGCCAGTAGTATTGGGGGGGGCGGTAACTATGGCTACACCTTC,CASSIGGGGNYGYTF
.,TRBJ1-4,.,TRBV7-9,TGTGCCAGCAGCTTAGGCGCAACAACTAATGAAAAACTGTTTTTT,CASSLGATTNEKLFF
.,TRBJ2-3,TRBD1,TRBV5-5,TGTGCCAGCAGCTTGCAGGGGGCGGCAGATACGCAGTATTTT,CASSLQGAADTQYF
.,TRBJ2-5,TRBD2,TRBV30,TGTGCCTCCGCGGGAGGGCCTAGAGAGACCCAGTACTTC,CASAGGPRETQYF
.,TRBJ2-2,.,TRBV18,TGTGCCAGCTCACCAAGACAGGTACAGAACACCGGGGAGCTGTTTTTT,CASSPRQVQNTGELFF
.,TRBJ2-2,TRBD2,TRBV11-3,TGTGCCAGCAGCAGGACTAGCGGGAGTACCGGGGAGCTGTTTTTT,CASSRTSGSTGELFF
.,TRBJ2-3,.,TRBV16,TGTGCCAGCAGTACAAACGCCAAGGAGGGCGGCACAGATACGCAGTATTTT,CASSTNAKEGGTDTQYF
.,TRBJ1-5,.,TRBV5-1,TGCGCCAGCAGCTTACGGGGGGATCAGCCCCAGCATTTT,CASSLRGDQPQHF
.,TRBJ2-1,.,TRBV18,TGTGCCAGCTCACCACGATCCCTAGAGAGTGAGCAGTTCTTC,CASSPRSLESEQFF
.,TRBJ2-4,TRBD2,TRBV4-1,TGCGCCAGCAGCCAGACCATAGCGGGAGGAGAAAACATTCAGTACTTC,CASSQTIAGGENIQYF
.,TRBJ2-7,TRBD2,TRBV5-4,TGTGCCAGCAGCTTGAGGACTAGCGGCTACGAGCAGTACTTC,CASSLRTSGYEQYF
.,TRBJ1-1,.,TRBV5-3,TGTGCCAGAAGCTTGATCGTTCGGCGTGCAGGGAGGGCGAACACTGAAGCTTTCTTT,CARSLIVRRAGRANTEAFF
few,TRBJ2-7,.,TRBV19,TGTGCCAGTAGTATAGGCTTTGACTCCCACTACGAGCAGTACTTC,CASSIGFDSHYEQYF
.,TRBJ1-1,.,TRBV19,TGTGCCAGTAGTATAGGACAGGCGAACACTGAAGCTTTCTTT,CASSIGQANTEAFF
once,TRBJ2-2,.,TRBV6-1,TGTGCCAGCAGTGATTTCCTGGACACCACCGGGGAGCTGTTTTTT,CASSDFLDTTGELFF
.,TRBJ1-3,.,TRBV7-8,TGTGCCAGCAGCTTAGACCGCTCGGACACCATATATTTT,CASSLDRSDTIYF
.,TRBJ2-7,TRBD2,TRBV11-1,TGTGCCAGCAGCTTAGGGACTAGCGGGAGTGGAGAGCAGTACTTC,CASSLGTSGSGEQYF
.,TRBJ2-1,TRBD1,TRBV7-9,TGTGCCAGCAGTTTTGTCAGGGGGCAATACAATGAGCAGTTCTTC,CASSFVRGQYNEQFF
.,TRBJ1-1,.,TRBV5-1,TGCGCCAGCAGCTTTGGCCCGGAGTCGCACACTGAAGCTTTCTTT,CASSFGPESHTEAFF
.,TRBJ1-1,.,TRBV5-4,TGTGCCAGCAGCTTGGATGGGGCGAACACTGAAGCTTTCTTT,CASSLDGANTEAFF
.,TRBJ2-7,.,TRBV5-4,TGTGCCAGCAGCTTACTAGGCCCCTCCTACGAGCAGTACTTC,CASSLLGPSYEQYF
.,TRBJ1-2,.,TRBV19,TGTGCCAGTAGTATAAGTGTGGACAGCCGCTACACCTTC,CASSISVDSRYTF
once,TRBJ2-1,TRBD2,TRBV5-4,TGTGCCAGCAGCGAGACCGGGACTAGCGGGAGAGGGTCCTACAATGAGCAGTTCTTC,CASSETGTSGRGSYNEQFF
.,TRBJ2-1,TRBD1,TRBV7-6,TGTGCCAGCAGCTTGGACAGGGGGACGGGTGAGCAGTTCTTC,CASSLDRGTGEQFF
.,TRBJ1-2,TRBD1,TRBV10-3,TGTGCCACAACCGGGACAGGGGTCTATGGCTACACCTTC,CATTGTGVYGYTF
.,TRBJ2-5,TRBD1,TRBV5-4,TGTGCCAGCAGCTTCCCCGGACAGGGCGAGACCCAGTACTTC,CASSFPGQGETQYF
.,TRBJ2-1,TRBD2,TRBV5-4,TGTGCCAGCAGCCTAGCGGGTTCAGAGCAGTTCTTC,CASSLAGSEQFF
.,TRBJ2-5,TRBD1,TRBV6-2/TRBV6-3,TGTGCCAGCAGTCACCGGGACAGGGCGGGAGAGACCCAGTACTTC,CASSHRDRAGETQYF
.,TRBJ2-7,TRBD1,TRBV27,TGTGCCAGCAGTTCATTGGGACAGGGGGCGACGGAACAGTACTTC,CASSSLGQGATEQYF
.,TRBJ1-5,.,TRBV23-1,TGCGCCAGCAGTCAATCTGGGCAGTATAGCAATCAGCCCCAGCATTTT,CASSQSGQYSNQPQHF
.,TRBJ2-1,TRBD2,TRBV5-4,TGTGCCAGCAGCTTTAGGAGCTTGGCGGGGGACAATGAGCAGTTCTTC,CASSFRSLAGDNEQFF
.,TRBJ2-7,TRBD2,TRBV27,TGTGCCAGCAGTATACTAGCGGGGTCCTACGAGCAGTACTTC,CASSILAGSYEQYF